The clone carrying this T cell receptor (beta chain) showed up just once. Its specificity is unknown. This entry is derived from a study of T cell responses to AZD1222 COVID-19 vaccine. The overall study: Second doses that came at about 4 or about 12 weeks were put together. Broader study findings: Among the donors, most were white British and more were female, and clonal diversity was possibly underestimated. Among AZD1222 vaccinees, only 5 or 6 were seropositive at baseline. Two AZD1222 administrations were followed by greater Spike-specific TCR breadth and depth.

Some clones are missing from TCRdb's copy, which holds only in-frame ones; the method was immunoSEQ multiplex PCR. This sample has about 150,000 clones, with roughly 90% found just once. V was cut by 5 bases and J by 3 bases, with 14 bases left in between. The CDR3 is 14 residues long. Looked up from germline, CDR1 is MNHEY and CDR2 is SVGAGI. The specimen comprised peripheral blood, sampled on day 0 of AZD1222 vaccination. The V gene is TRBV6-5, the J gene TRBJ2-7; unclear D gene. The receptor's source is an adult in good health. The CDR3 reads CASSPIDKFYEQYF. The CDR3 DNA follows: TGTGCCAGCAGTCCGATCGACAAATTCTACGAGCAGTACTTC.